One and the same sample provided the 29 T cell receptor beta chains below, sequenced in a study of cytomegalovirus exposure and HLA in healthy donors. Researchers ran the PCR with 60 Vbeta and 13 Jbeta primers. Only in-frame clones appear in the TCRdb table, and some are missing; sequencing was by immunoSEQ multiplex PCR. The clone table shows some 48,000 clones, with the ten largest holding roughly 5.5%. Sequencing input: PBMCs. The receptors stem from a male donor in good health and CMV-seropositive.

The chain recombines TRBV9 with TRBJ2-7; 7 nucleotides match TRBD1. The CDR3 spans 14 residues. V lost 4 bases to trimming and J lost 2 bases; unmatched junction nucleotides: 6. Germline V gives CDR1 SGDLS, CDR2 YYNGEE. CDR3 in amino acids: CASSTGTATYEQYF. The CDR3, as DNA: TGTGCCAGCAGCACCGGGACAGCAACCTACGAGCAGTACTTC.

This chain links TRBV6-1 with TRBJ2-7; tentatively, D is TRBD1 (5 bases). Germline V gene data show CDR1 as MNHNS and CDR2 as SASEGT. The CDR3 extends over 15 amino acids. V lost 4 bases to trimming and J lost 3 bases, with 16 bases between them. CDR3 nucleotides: TGTGCCAGCAGTGTATGGGGCAGTCCGGGCTACGAGCAGTACTTC. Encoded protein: CASSVWGSPGYEQYF.

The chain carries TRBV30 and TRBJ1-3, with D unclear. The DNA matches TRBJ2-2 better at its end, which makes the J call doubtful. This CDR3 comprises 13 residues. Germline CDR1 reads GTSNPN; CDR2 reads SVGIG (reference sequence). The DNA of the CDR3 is TGTGCCTGGTATCAGGAAAACACCGGGGAGCTGTTTTTT. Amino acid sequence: CAWYQENTGELFF.

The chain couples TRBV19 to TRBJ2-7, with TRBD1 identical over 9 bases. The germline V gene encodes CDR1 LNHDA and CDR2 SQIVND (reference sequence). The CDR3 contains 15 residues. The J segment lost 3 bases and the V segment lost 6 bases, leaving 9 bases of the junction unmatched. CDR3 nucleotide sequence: TGTGCCAGTAGGCGGGCGGGACAGGGTAACTACGAGCAGTACTTC. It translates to CASRRAGQGNYEQYF.

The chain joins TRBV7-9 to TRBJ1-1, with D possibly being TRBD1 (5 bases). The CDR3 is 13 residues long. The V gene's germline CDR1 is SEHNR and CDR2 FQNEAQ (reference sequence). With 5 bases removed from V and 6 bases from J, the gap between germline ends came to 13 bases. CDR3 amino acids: CASSKTGGPEAFF. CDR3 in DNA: TGTGCCAGCAGCAAAACGGGGGGTCCTGAAGCTTTCTTT.

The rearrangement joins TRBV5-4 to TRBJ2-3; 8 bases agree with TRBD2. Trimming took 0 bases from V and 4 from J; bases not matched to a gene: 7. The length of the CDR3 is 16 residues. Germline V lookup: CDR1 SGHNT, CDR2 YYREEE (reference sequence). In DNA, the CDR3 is TGTGCCAGCAGCTTGGTACGGGGGGGCGCGTCAGATACGCAGTATTTT. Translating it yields CASSLVRGGASDTQYF.

The chain's CDR3 is CASSLAGAGGIYEQYF. The CDR3 DNA is TGCGCCAGCAGCTTGGCCGGGGCAGGGGGTATATACGAGCAGTACTTC. The chain links TRBV5-1 to TRBJ2-7; 7 bases fit TRBD1. There are 16 residues in the CDR3. J gave up 4 bases and V 0 bases, and 10 bases lay outside the gene matches. Germline V CDR1 and CDR2: SGHRS, YFSETQ.

The CDR3 spells CASSLGWRGGLGGANVLTF. The CDR3 DNA reads TGTGCCAGCAGCTTAGGCTGGCGGGGGGGCCTAGGTGGGGCCAACGTCCTGACTTTC. The rearrangement joins TRBV11-2 to TRBJ2-6; 9 nucleotides match TRBD2. The CDR3 loop spans 19 amino acids. CDR1 is SGHAT, CDR2 FQNNGV, per germline. V was pared by 1 base and J by 3 bases, with 10 bases of the junction left unmatched. Together with reference TRBV11-2 and TRBJ2-6, the CDR3 gives the full variable domain: EAGVAQSPRYKIIEKRQSVAFWCNPISGHATLYWYQQILGQGPKLLIQFQNNGVVDDSQLPKDRFSAERLKGVDSTLKIQPAKLEDSAVYLCASSLGWRGGLGGANVLTFGAGSRLTVL.

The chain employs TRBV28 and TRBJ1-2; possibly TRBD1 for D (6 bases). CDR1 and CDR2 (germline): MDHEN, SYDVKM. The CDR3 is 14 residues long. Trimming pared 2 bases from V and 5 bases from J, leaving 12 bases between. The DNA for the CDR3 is TGTGCCAGCAGTTTACCCCAGGGGCGGTATGGCTACACCTTC. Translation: CASSLPQGRYGYTF.

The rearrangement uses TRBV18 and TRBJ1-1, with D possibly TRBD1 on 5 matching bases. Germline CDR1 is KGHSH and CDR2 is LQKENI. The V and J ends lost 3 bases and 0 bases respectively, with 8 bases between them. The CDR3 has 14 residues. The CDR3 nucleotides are TGTGCCAGCTCACCGGGACTATTGAACACTGAAGCTTTCTTT. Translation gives CASSPGLLNTEAFF.

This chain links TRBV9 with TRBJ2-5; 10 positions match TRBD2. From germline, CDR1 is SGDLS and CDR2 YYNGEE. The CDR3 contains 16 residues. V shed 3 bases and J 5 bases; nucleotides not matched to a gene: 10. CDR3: CASSEGSGGAGETQYF. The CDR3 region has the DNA TGTGCCAGCAGCGAGGGGAGCGGGGGGGCCGGTGAGACCCAGTACTTC.

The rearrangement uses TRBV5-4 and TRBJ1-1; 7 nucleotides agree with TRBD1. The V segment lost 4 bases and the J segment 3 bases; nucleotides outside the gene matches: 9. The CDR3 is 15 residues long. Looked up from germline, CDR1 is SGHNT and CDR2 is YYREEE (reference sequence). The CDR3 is CASSATGAPDTEAFF. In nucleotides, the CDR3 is TGTGCCAGCAGCGCCACAGGGGCCCCGGACACTGAAGCTTTCTTT.

CDR3 in DNA: TGTGCCAGCAGTGAGATGCAGGGTTGGCAGCCCCAGCATTTT. Amino acid sequence: CASSEMQGWQPQHF. The gene calls are TRBV27 and TRBJ1-5, with D possibly being TRBD1 (5 bases). Between the trimmed V and J ends, which lost 5 bases and 7 bases, there was a span of 15 bases. In germline, CDR1 is MNHEY, CDR2 SMNVEV (reference sequence). The CDR3 covers 14 residues.

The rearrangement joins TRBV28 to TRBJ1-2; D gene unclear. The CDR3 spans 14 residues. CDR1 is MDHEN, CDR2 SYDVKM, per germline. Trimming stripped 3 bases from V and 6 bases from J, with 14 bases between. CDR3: CASSLLGDWDGYTF. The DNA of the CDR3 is TGTGCCAGCAGTTTGCTTGGAGACTGGGATGGCTACACCTTC.

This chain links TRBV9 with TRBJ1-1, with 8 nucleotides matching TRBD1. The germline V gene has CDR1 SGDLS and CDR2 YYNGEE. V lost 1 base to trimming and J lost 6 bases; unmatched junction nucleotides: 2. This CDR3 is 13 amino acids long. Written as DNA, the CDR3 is TGTGCCAGCAGCGTACAGGGGGCGGCTGAAGCTTTCTTT. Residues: CASSVQGAAEAFF.

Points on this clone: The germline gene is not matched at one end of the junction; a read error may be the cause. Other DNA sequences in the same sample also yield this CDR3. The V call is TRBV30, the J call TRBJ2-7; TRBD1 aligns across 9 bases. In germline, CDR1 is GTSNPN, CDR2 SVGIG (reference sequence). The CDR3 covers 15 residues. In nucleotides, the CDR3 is TGTGCCTGGAGTAAAGGGACAGGGTCCCCCTACGAGCAGTACTTT. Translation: CAWSKGTGSPYEQYF.

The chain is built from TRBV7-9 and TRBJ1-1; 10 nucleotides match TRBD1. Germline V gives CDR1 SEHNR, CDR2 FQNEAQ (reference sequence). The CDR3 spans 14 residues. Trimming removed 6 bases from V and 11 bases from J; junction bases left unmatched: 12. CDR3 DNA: TGTGCCAGCAGATCAGGCCTGACAGGGGGCACTGCTTTCTTT. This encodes CASRSGLTGGTAFF.

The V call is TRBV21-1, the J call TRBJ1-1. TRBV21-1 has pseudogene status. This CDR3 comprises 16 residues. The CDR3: CASSLSVKRGRTEAFF. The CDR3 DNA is TGTGCCAGCAGCCTTTCCGTGAAACGGGGTCGGACTGAAGCTTTCTTT.

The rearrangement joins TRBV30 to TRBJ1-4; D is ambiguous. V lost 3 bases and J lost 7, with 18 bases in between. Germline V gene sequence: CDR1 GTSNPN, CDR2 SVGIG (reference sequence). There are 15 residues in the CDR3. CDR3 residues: CAWRWTGGRVEKLFF. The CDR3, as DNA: TGTGCCTGGAGATGGACTGGCGGACGAGTTGAAAAACTGTTTTTT.

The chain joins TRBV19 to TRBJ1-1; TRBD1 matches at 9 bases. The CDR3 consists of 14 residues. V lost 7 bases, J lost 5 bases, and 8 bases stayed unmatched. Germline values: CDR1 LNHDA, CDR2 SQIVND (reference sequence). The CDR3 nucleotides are TGTGCCAGTACCTGGACAGGGGAGGGAACTGAAGCTTTCTTT. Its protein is CASTWTGEGTEAFF.

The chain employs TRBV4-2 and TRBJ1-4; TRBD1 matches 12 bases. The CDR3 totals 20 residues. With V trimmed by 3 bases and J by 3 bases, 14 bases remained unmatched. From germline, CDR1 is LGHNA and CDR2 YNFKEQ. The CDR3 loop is CASSHLNRDRGLVANEKLFF. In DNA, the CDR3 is TGTGCCAGCAGCCACCTTAACCGGGACAGGGGGCTTGTAGCTAATGAAAAACTGTTTTTT.

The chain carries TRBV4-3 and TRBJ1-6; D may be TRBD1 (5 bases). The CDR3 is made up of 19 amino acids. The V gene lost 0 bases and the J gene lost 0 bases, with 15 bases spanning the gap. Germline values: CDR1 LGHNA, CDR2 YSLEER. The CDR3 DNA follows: TGCGCCAGCAGCCAAGAGCCCGGGAGGGGCTCCTCCTATAATTCACCCCTCCACTTT. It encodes CASSQEPGRGSSYNSPLHF.

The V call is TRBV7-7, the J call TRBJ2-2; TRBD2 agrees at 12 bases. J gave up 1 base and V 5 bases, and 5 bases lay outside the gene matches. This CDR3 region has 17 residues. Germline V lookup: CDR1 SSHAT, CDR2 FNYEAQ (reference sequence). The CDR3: CASSPGLAGKNTGELFF. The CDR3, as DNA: TGTGCCAGCAGCCCCGGACTAGCGGGGAAGAACACCGGGGAGCTGTTTTTT.

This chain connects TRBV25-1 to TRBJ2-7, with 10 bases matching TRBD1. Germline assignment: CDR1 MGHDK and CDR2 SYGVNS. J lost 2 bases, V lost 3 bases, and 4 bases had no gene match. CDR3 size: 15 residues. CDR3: CASSDLGQGAYEQYF. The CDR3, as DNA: TGTGCCAGCAGTGATCTAGGACAGGGGGCCTACGAGCAGTACTTC.

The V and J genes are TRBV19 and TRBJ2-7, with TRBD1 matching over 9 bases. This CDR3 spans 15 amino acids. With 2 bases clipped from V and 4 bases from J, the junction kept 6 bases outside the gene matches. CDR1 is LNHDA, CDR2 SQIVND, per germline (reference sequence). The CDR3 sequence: CASSIPGQGGYEQYF. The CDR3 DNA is TGTGCCAGTAGTATACCGGGACAGGGCGGTTACGAGCAGTACTTC.

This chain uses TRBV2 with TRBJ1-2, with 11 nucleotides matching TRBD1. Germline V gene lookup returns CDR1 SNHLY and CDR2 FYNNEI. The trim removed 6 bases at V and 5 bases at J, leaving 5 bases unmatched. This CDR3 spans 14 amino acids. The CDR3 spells CASRGTGGGYGYTF. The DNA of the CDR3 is TGTGCCAGCAGGGGGACAGGGGGGGGATATGGCTACACCTTC. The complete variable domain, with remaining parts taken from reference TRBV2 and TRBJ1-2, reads EPEVTQTPSHQVTQMGQEVILRCVPISNHLYFYWYRQILGQKVEFLVSFYNNEISEKSEIFDDQFSVERPDGSNFTLKIRSTKLEDSAMYFCASRGTGGGYGYTFGSGTRLTVV.

CDR3 in DNA: TGTGCCAGCAGTTTCCGGGGGGCCTACAATGAGCAGTTCTTC. Its protein is CASSFRGAYNEQFF. This chain joins TRBV27 and TRBJ2-1; 7 positions agree with TRBD2. The CDR3 is 14 residues long. CDR1 is MNHEY and CDR2 is SMNVEV in the germline V gene (reference sequence). After removal of 3 bases from V and 2 bases from J, the junction contained 1 base not matched to a gene.

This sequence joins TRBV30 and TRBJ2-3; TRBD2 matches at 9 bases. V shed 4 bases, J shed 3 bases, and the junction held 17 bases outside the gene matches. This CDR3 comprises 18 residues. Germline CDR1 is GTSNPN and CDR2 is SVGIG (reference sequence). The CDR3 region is CAWTRLGGGAPPTDTQYF. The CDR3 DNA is TGTGCCTGGACGAGGTTAGGCGGGGGGGCCCCCCCGACAGATACGCAGTATTTT. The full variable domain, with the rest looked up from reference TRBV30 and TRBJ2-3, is SQTIHQWPATLVQPVGSPLSLECTVEGTSNPNLYWYRQAAGRGLQLLFYSVGIGQISSEVPQNLSASRPQDRQFILSSKKLLLSDSGFYLCAWTRLGGGAPPTDTQYFGPGTRLTVL.

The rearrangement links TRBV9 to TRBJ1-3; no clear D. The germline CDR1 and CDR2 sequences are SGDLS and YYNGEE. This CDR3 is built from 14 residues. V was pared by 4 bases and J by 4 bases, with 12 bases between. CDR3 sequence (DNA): TGTGCCAGCAGCCCTGGCGGGTCGGGAAACACCATATATTTT. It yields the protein CASSPGGSGNTIYF.